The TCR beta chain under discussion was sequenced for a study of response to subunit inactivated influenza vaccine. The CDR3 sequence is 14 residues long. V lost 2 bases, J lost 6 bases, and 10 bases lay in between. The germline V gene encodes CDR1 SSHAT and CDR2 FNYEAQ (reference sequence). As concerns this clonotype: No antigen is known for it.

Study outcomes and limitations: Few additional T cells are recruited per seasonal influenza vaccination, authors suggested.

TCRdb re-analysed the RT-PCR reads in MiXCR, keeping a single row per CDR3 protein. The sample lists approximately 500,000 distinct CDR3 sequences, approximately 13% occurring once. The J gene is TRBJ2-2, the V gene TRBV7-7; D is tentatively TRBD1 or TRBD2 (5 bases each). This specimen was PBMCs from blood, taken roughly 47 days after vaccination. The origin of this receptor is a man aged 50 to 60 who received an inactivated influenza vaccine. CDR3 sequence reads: CASSLILGAGELFF. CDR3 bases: TGTGCCAGCAGCTTAATTTTGGGGGCCGGGGAGCTGTTTTTT.